Following are 23 T cell receptor beta chains from one sample sequenced in a study of blood T cells in healthy people across ages. Primed by a sample-barcoded 5' primer and a J-beta primer mix, a second PCR proceeded for 7 to 11 cycles. A single record per CDR3 protein comes from TCRdb applying MiXCR to the 5' RACE reads. The sample lists about 1.1 million distinct CDR3 sequences, roughly two fifths occurring once. The sequenced material came from blood. Receptors were obtained from a young man in good health.

The chain recombines TRBV5-1 with TRBJ2-7, with 10 bases fitting TRBD1. Looked up from germline, CDR1 is SGHRS and CDR2 is YFSETQ. This CDR3 is built from 15 residues. V lost 2 bases, J lost 7 bases, and 9 bases stayed unmatched. CDR3 in amino acids: CASSFRDRGSNEQYF. The CDR3 nucleotides are TGCGCCAGCAGCTTCCGGGACAGGGGTTCGAATGAGCAGTACTTC. The full variable domain, rest sourced from reference TRBV5-1 and TRBJ2-7, is KAGVTQTPRYLIKTRGQQVTLSCSPISGHRSVSWYQQTPGQGLQFLFEYFSETQRNKGNFPGRFSGRQFSNSRSEMNVSTLELGDSALYLCASSFRDRGSNEQYFGPGTRLTVT.

This clonotype was counted between two and nine times. CDR3 protein: CASSLRGTNSPLHF. CDR3 coding DNA: TGTGCCAGCAGCTTACGGGGGACAAATTCACCCCTCCACTTT. This chain links TRBV7-3 with TRBJ1-6, with TRBD1 as a possible D gene (6 bases). The CDR3 spans 14 residues. V was pared by 2 bases and J by 7 bases, with 9 bases between. Per germline, CDR1 SGHTA and CDR2 FQGTGA.

The chain is built from TRBV5-6 and TRBJ2-3; D perhaps matches TRBD2 (6 bases). V was pared by 0 bases and J by 8 bases, with 16 bases between. The V gene's germline CDR1 is SGHDT and CDR2 YYEEEE. This CDR3 spans 15 amino acids. The DNA of the CDR3 is TGTGCCAGCAGCTTGGAAGGGACTTCCGGGGGTACGCAGTATTTT. This translates into CASSLEGTSGGTQYF.

This chain joins TRBV27 and TRBJ1-5; D is unresolved. The ends were cut back, 2 bases at V and 0 bases at J, with 11 bases in the middle. Germline CDR1 is MNHEY and CDR2 is SMNVEV (reference sequence). The CDR3 sequence is 16 residues long. CDR3 region: CASSLGAVYSNQPQHF. The CDR3 DNA reads as TGTGCCAGCAGTTTAGGTGCAGTCTATAGCAATCAGCCCCAGCATTTT.

The chain carries TRBV5-4 and TRBJ2-3, with 10 bases aligning to TRBD2. Germline trimming cut 9 bases from V and 6 bases from J; bases unmatched to any gene: 10. The CDR3 spans 14 residues. From germline, CDR1 is SGHNT and CDR2 YYREEE (reference sequence). CDR3 sequence (DNA): TGTGCCACCAAACTAGCGGGGTCCCTGGATACGCAGTATTTT. Its protein product is CATKLAGSLDTQYF.

This clonotype was counted only a few times. This chain uses TRBV5-1 with TRBJ1-2, with D maybe TRBD1 (5 bases). Germline V gene sequence: CDR1 SGHRS, CDR2 YFSETQ. V lost 1 base to trimming and J lost 0 bases, with 16 bases between them. This CDR3 is built from 17 residues. For the CDR3, the DNA is TGCGCCAGCAGCTTGCTCGGGTCAGGGAGACCTAACTATGGCTACACCTTC. Residues: CASSLLGSGRPNYGYTF.

The chain combines TRBV25-1 with TRBJ1-6; D may be TRBD1 (5 bases). The CDR3 is made up of 15 amino acids. Germline loops: CDR1 MGHDK, CDR2 SYGVNS. The germline V and J ends were trimmed by 9 bases and 1 base, with 13 bases remaining between them. Here the CDR3 DNA reads TGTGCCAGTCTCCCGGGACCGTCCTATAATTCACCCCTCCACTTT. Its protein is CASLPGPSYNSPLHF.

A note on this clonotype: A junction boundary mismatches the germline segment, possibly from a read error. The V call is TRBV12-3 or TRBV12-4, the J call TRBJ2-7; the match to TRBD2 covers 10 bases. There are 15 residues in the CDR3. The CDR3 reads CASSFLAGESFEQYF. DNA for the CDR3: TGTGCCAGCAGTTTCCTAGCGGGGGAATCCTTCGAGCAGTACTTC.

This clonotype appeared a few times. This chain joins TRBV2 and TRBJ2-7, with D hard to call. The J call is doubtful: the DNA matches TRBJ2-5 better. The germline CDR1 and CDR2 sequences are SNHLY and FYNNEI. The CDR3 is 14 residues long. The CDR3 protein is CASSELQNRETQYF. The CDR3 DNA reads as TGTGCCAGCAGTGAGTTGCAGAATCGAGAGACCCAGTACTTC.

The chain recombines TRBV7-9 with TRBJ1-2, with TRBD1 matching 8 bases. The CDR3 covers 15 residues. Germline V gives CDR1 SEHNR, CDR2 FQNEAQ (reference sequence). J lost 3 bases, V lost 4 bases, and 7 bases had no gene match. The CDR3 region is CASSSPGGADYGYTF. The CDR3 DNA reads TGTGCCAGCAGCTCACCAGGGGGCGCGGACTATGGCTACACCTTC.

The CDR3 is CSATRTEKRGQYF. The CDR3 DNA sequence: TGCAGTGCTACCCGGACCGAGAAGAGAGGGCAGTACTTC. The chain combines TRBV20-1 with TRBJ2-5; a possible D gene is TRBD2 (5 bases). The CDR3 has 13 residues. CDR1 is DFQATT, CDR2 SNEGSKA, per germline (reference sequence). V was cut by 4 bases and J by 11 bases, with 20 bases left in between.

The sample holds a few counts of this clonotype. The chain couples TRBV20-1 to TRBJ1-2; D is perhaps TRBD1 (5 bases). The CDR3 totals 13 residues. V was shortened by 6 bases and J by 7 bases, with 18 bases between the two germline ends. Germline-derived CDR1 and CDR2 are DFQATT and SNEGSKA (reference sequence). DNA for the CDR3: TGCAGTGCCCCATCGGGGGATGATTCTGGCTACACCTTC. Its protein product is CSAPSGDDSGYTF.

This clonotype was seen more than once but under ten times. V and J are TRBV29-1 and TRBJ1-1, with D perhaps TRBD1 (6 bases). Trimming pared 4 bases from V and 6 bases from J, leaving 12 bases between. This CDR3 is 12 amino acids long. Germline lookup yields CDR1 SQVTM and CDR2 ANQGSEA. The CDR3 region has the DNA TGCAGCGTTGGGAGGGGGACGGCTGAAGCTTTCTTT. Residues: CSVGRGTAEAFF.

The chain links TRBV11-2 to TRBJ2-1, with D perhaps TRBD2 (5 bases). This CDR3 spans 14 amino acids. Per the germline V gene, CDR1 is SGHAT and CDR2 is FQNNGV. V was cut by 5 bases and J by 4 bases, with 12 bases left in between. As DNA, the CDR3 is TGTGCCAGCAGCGCTAGGACTGGATACAATGAGCAGTTCTTC. Encoded protein: CASSARTGYNEQFF.

The J gene is TRBJ1-1, the V gene TRBV5-1, with unresolved D. V was clipped by 2 bases and J by 1 base, with 6 bases between them. The CDR3 covers 13 residues. CDR1 and CDR2 (germline): SGHRS, YFSETQ. DNA for the CDR3: TGCGCCAGCAGCTTTTTGGAGAACACTGAAGCTTTCTTT. This gives the protein CASSFLENTEAFF. Filled out from reference TRBV5-1 and TRBJ1-1, the complete variable domain reads KAGVTQTPRYLIKTRGQQVTLSCSPISGHRSVSWYQQTPGQGLQFLFEYFSETQRNKGNFPGRFSGRQFSNSRSEMNVSTLELGDSALYLCASSFLENTEAFFGQGTRLTVV.

The chain couples TRBV24-1 to TRBJ2-1, with 8 positions matching TRBD1. Germline lookup yields CDR1 KGHDR and CDR2 SFDVKD. This CDR3 region has 18 residues. V lost 0 bases and J lost 0; bases outside the gene matches: 6. The CDR3 region has the DNA TGTGCCACCAGTGATTTGCCCGGACAGGGCAGCTCCTACAATGAGCAGTTCTTC. Protein: CATSDLPGQGSSYNEQFF.

This chain connects TRBV20-1 to TRBJ2-1; TRBD1 aligns across 7 bases. Germline V lookup: CDR1 DFQATT, CDR2 SNEGSKA (reference sequence). This CDR3 has 14 amino acids. Trimming at V came to 4 bases and at J to 4 bases, leaving 7 bases not matched to a gene. CDR3 DNA: TGCAGTGCTACTGGACAGGACTTATACAATGAGCAGTTCTTC. Residues: CSATGQDLYNEQFF.

This clonotype was recorded a few times. V gene TRBV6-5 combines with J gene TRBJ2-7, with D tentatively TRBD2 (6 bases). V shed 2 bases and J shed 7 bases, with 9 bases lying between them. Germline V gene data show CDR1 as MNHEY and CDR2 as SVGAGI. The CDR3 covers 12 residues. CDR3 region: CASSYVGREQYF. CDR3 in DNA: TGTGCCAGCAGTTACGTGGGGAGGGAGCAGTACTTC.

The rearrangement uses TRBV20-1 and TRBJ1-1, with D unclear. The germline V and J ends were trimmed by 5 bases and 1 base, with 8 bases remaining between them. Germline CDR1 DFQATT, CDR2 SNEGSKA (reference sequence). The CDR3 contains 12 residues. CDR3 residues: CSAGVRNTEAFF. CDR3 coding DNA: TGCAGTGCTGGGGTCCGGAACACTGAAGCTTTCTTT.

The chain recombines TRBV20-1 with TRBJ1-4, with D possibly being TRBD1 (6 bases). The CDR3 sequence is 13 residues long. V was clipped by 6 bases and J by 3 bases, with 11 bases between them. CDR1 and CDR2 from the germline V gene are DFQATT and SNEGSKA (reference sequence). CDR3 nucleotides: TGCAGTGCGCCCCAGGGGCCTAATGAAAAACTGTTTTTT. It translates to CSAPQGPNEKLFF.

This chain joins TRBV2 and TRBJ2-5, with D tentatively TRBD1 (5 bases). Germline V gives CDR1 SNHLY, CDR2 FYNNEI. The CDR3 totals 14 residues. V was cut by 1 base and J by 1 base, with 7 bases left in between. The CDR3 spells CASSEGGSQETQYF. The CDR3 coding sequence is TGTGCCAGCAGTGAAGGGGGCTCCCAAGAGACCCAGTACTTC.

J is TRBJ1-2 and V is TRBV3-1; no reliable D call. Germline assignment: CDR1 LGHDT and CDR2 YNNKEL (reference sequence). V gave up 4 bases and J gave up 1 base, with 13 bases separating them. The CDR3 has 15 amino acids. In DNA form, the CDR3 reads TGTGCCAGCAGCCCTGCGGGCAGCTTTAACTATGGCTACACCTTC. It codes for CASSPAGSFNYGYTF.

V and J are TRBV2 and TRBJ2-3, with 7 bases that match TRBD2. Germline assignment: CDR1 SNHLY and CDR2 FYNNEI. V was pared by 6 bases and J by 4 bases, with 10 bases of the junction left unmatched. The CDR3 extends over 15 amino acids. The CDR3 loop is CASSPVSGKPDTQYF. The CDR3 region has the DNA TGTGCCAGCAGCCCGGTGAGCGGGAAACCAGATACGCAGTATTTT.